This TCR beta chain was sequenced for a study of CD4 T cells in relation to SARS-CoV-2 and coronaviruses. Study details: After around 10 days of antigen culture, PBMC TCR beta CDR3s were sequenced.

Before the COVID-19 pandemic, during about 2010-2019, CD4+ T cells were taken from unexposed donors. The cells were cultured for around ten days before CD4+ T cells were isolated. Fresh IL-2 medium replaced half the medium on days 3 and 7. The CDR3 has 15 residues. Trimming removed 0 bases from V and 6 bases from J, with 15 bases in between. From germline, CDR1 is SGDLS and CDR2 YYNGEE. The assay was immunoSEQ multiplex PCR, and TCRdb's table has in-frame clones only and misses some. Of 20,000 or so clones listed, over 70% were seen once; the top ten hold about 10%. As concerns this clone: Its antigen remains unidentified.

The sequence derives from a human donor in good health. The sequenced sample consisted of CD4+ T cells from PBMCs, cultured in vitro. This sequence joins TRBV9 and TRBJ1-1; D call uncertain. The chain's CDR3 is CASSVDARVPPEAFF. CDR3 in DNA: TGTGCCAGCAGCGTAGACGCAAGGGTCCCGCCTGAAGCTTTCTTT.